This T cell receptor beta chain appears in the sequencing data of a study of read filtering for tumor transcriptome and immune sequencing. Findings of the study overall: Approximately 80% of IR-seq clonotypes had one read, totaling around 4% of reads; RNA-seq: about 74% and 41%.

Molecular barcoded adaptors covering alpha/delta and beta/gamma chains were used on about 390 ng RNA. Each CDR3 protein is one row after TCRdb ran MiXCR on the reads. This table holds approximately 59,000 distinct CDR3 sequences, 9% to 15% found once. As concerns this clonotype: Its specificity is unknown. The junction departs from the called germline gene at one end, perhaps through a read error.

CDR1 and CDR2 from the germline V gene are GTSNPN and SVGIG (reference sequence). The CDR3 runs to 14 residues. The sequence was collected from a donor at least 40 years old with multiple myeloma. The source material was a population of CD138-negative cells sorted from bone marrow. The chain employs TRBV30 and TRBJ1-6, with D possibly TRBD1 on 5 matching bases. CDR3 protein: CAWSVRGRASPLHF. The CDR3 coding sequence is TGCGCCTGGAGTGTACGGGGACGGGCTTCACCCCTCCACTTT.